These 11 T cell receptor beta chains were sequenced from one sample in a study of Ad26.COV2.S vaccination and SARS-CoV-2 variants. Indicated treatment: 19 received Ad26.COV2.S at low or high dose, single or two shots; roughly 5 received placebo; per-sample allocation not given. After the first vaccine or placebo injection, samples were drawn on day 63. The table came from immunoSEQ multiplex PCR; TCRdb's copy has only in-frame clones and leaves some out. The data hold 350,000 to 550,000 clones, with roughly 87% observed a single time. Sequenced here: peripheral blood, sampled in a trial of Ad26.COV2.S vaccine versus placebo. Receptor source: a person between 18 and 59 years old who received the Ad26.COV2.S COVID-19 vaccine or a placebo.

The V and J genes are TRBV25-1 and TRBJ2-5; 12 nucleotides align to TRBD1. Germline loops: CDR1 MGHDK, CDR2 SYGVNS. The CDR3 is made up of 17 amino acids. Trimming at V came to 8 bases and at J to 4 bases, leaving 14 bases not matched to a gene. This CDR3 is CASAPNPGTGGLETQYF. The CDR3 nucleotides read TGTGCCAGCGCCCCTAATCCCGGGACAGGGGGCCTAGAGACCCAGTACTTC.

The sample holds one count of this clone. The chain is built from TRBV6-2 or TRBV6-3 and TRBJ1-1; TRBD1 aligns across 8 bases. The CDR3 has 15 residues. CDR1 and CDR2 from the germline V gene are MNHEY and SVGEGT. V lost 4 bases to trimming and J lost 1 base; unmatched junction nucleotides: 5. The CDR3 region has the DNA TGTGCCAGCAGTTGGAGGACAGGGAAGAACACTGAAGCTTTCTTT. It is translated as CASSWRTGKNTEAFF.

The chain joins TRBV5-4 to TRBJ1-3; D perhaps matches TRBD1 (5 bases). CDR3 size: 13 residues. Trimming took 6 bases from V and 4 from J, leaving 11 bases between them. Per germline, CDR1 SGHNT and CDR2 YYREEE (reference sequence). The CDR3 sequence: CASTGGDGNTIYF. DNA of the CDR3: TGTGCCAGCACAGGTGGGGACGGAAACACCATATATTTT.

The rearrangement joins TRBV30 to TRBJ1-6, with unresolved D. CDR1 is GTSNPN and CDR2 is SVGIG in the germline V gene (reference sequence). The CDR3 has 12 amino acids. Trimming removed 2 bases from V and 14 bases from J, with 13 bases in between. The CDR3 DNA follows: TGTGCCTGGAGTACCGATCGAGTCACCCTCCACTTT. Protein sequence: CAWSTDRVTLHF.

The rearrangement joins TRBV7-2 to TRBJ2-3; no reliable D call. Germline V gene sequence: CDR1 SGHTA, CDR2 FQGNSA. V lost 3 bases to trimming and J lost 2 bases, with 9 bases between them. There are 14 residues in the CDR3. This CDR3 is CASSFATYTDTQYF. DNA for the CDR3: TGTGCCAGCAGCTTCGCGACTTACACAGATACGCAGTATTTT.

This chain connects TRBV11-3 to TRBJ1-3; D gene ambiguous. Germline CDR1 and CDR2: SGHNT and YENEEA. The ends were cut back, 1 base at V and 0 bases at J, with 4 bases in the middle. CDR3 length equals 14 residues. The CDR3 coding sequence is TGTGCCAGCAGCTTAGGGATCTCTGGAAACACCATATATTTT. Translating gives CASSLGISGNTIYF.

V usage is TRBV11-3 and J usage is TRBJ2-1; 8 nucleotides line up with TRBD2. This CDR3 is built from 15 residues. Germline V gene sequence: CDR1 SGHNT, CDR2 YENEEA. V lost 3 bases and J lost 2; bases outside the gene matches: 3. The CDR3 nucleotides are TGTGCCAGCAGCTTTAGCGGGGCAACCTACAATGAGCAGTTCTTC. It codes for CASSFSGATYNEQFF.

V gene TRBV9 combines with J gene TRBJ1-4; 10 bases agree with TRBD1. Germline V gene data show CDR1 as SGDLS and CDR2 as YYNGEE. The CDR3 totals 18 residues. Trimming cost V 1 base and J 8 bases; bases outside gene matches: 14. CDR3 sequence reads: CASSVSGGGQGPGEKLFF. The CDR3 region has the DNA TGTGCCAGCAGCGTATCAGGCGGGGGACAGGGGCCGGGAGAAAAACTGTTTTTT. The entire variable domain, with the rest obtained from reference TRBV9 and TRBJ1-4, is as follows: DSGVTQTPKHLITATGQRVTLRCSPRSGDLSVYWYQQSLDQGLQFLIQYYNGEERAKGNILERFSAQQFPDLHSELNLSSLELGDSALYFCASSVSGGGQGPGEKLFFGSGTQLSVL.

V gene TRBV4-3 combines with J gene TRBJ1-5; possibly TRBD1 for D (5 bases). With 4 bases removed from V and 6 bases from J, the gap between germline ends came to 16 bases. Germline loops: CDR1 LGHNA, CDR2 YSLEER. The CDR3 contains 15 residues. Here the CDR3 reads CASSPREGWGQPQHF. DNA of the CDR3: TGCGCCAGCAGCCCACGGGAGGGGTGGGGTCAGCCCCAGCATTTT.

The chain employs TRBV6-1 and TRBJ1-4, with TRBD1 identical over 7 bases. The CDR3 totals 14 residues. Trimming removed 5 bases from V and 5 bases from J; junction bases left unmatched: 5. The V gene's germline CDR1 is MNHNS and CDR2 SASEGT. DNA of the CDR3: TGTGCCAGCAGTTGGGACAGAGGAAATGAAAAACTGTTTTTT. Its translation is CASSWDRGNEKLFF.

CDR3 in amino acids: CASSIREGTDTQYF. CDR3 bases: TGTGCCAGTAGTATTCGGGAGGGGACAGATACGCAGTATTTT. The chain recombines TRBV19 with TRBJ2-3; 8 nucleotides agree with TRBD2. Germline assignment: CDR1 LNHDA and CDR2 SQIVND (reference sequence). This CDR3 comprises 14 residues. With V trimmed by 3 bases and J by 3 bases, 2 bases remained unmatched.